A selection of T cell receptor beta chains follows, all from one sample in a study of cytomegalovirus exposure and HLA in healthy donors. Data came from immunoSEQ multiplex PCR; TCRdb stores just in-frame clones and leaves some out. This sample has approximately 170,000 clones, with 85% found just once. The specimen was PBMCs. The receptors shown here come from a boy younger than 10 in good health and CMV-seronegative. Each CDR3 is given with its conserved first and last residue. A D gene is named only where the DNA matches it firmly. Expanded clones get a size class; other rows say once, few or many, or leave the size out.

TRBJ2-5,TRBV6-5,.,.,CASSYEGVRETQYF,TGTGCCAGCAGTTACGAGGGGGTCCGGGAGACCCAGTACTTC
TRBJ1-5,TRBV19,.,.,CASSPRPYSNQPQHF,TGTGCCAGTAGTCCGAGGCCTTATAGCAATCAGCCCCAGCATTTT
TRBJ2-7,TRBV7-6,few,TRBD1,CASSSLTGASYEQYF,TGTGCCAGCAGCTCTTTGACAGGGGCTTCCTACGAGCAGTACTTC
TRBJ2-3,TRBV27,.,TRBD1,CASSLTGGTDTQYF,TGTGCCAGCAGTCTCACAGGGGGCACAGATACGCAGTATTTT
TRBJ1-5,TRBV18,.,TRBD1,CASSPRTGGSNQPQHF,TGTGCCAGCTCACCCAGGACAGGGGGAAGCAATCAGCCCCAGCATTTT
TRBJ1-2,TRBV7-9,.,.,CASSLNILDGYTF,TGTGCCAGCAGCCTAAACATTCTAGATGGCTACACCTTC
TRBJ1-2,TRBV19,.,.,CASTSREGGYGYTF,TGTGCCAGTACCTCAAGGGAGGGTGGCTATGGCTACACCTTC
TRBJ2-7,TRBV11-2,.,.,CASSLDLFPEQYF,TGTGCCAGCAGCTTAGATCTCTTTCCCGAGCAGTACTTC
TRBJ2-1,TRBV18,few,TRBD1,CASSPGGQGTVEQFF,TGTGCCAGCTCACCAGGGGGACAGGGGACGGTTGAGCAGTTCTTC
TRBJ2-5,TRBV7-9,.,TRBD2,CASSLLKREETQYF,TGTGCCAGCAGCCTCCTGAAGCGGGAGGAGACCCAGTACTTC
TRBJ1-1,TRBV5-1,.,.,CASSSVMAGNTEAFF,TGCGCCAGCAGCTCTGTGATGGCGGGGAACACTGAAGCTTTCTTT
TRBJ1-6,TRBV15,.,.,CATSSSRIHNSPLHF,TGTGCCACCAGCAGCAGTCGAATACATAATTCACCCCTCCACTTT
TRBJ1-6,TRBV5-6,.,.,CASSLYQGRNSPLHF,TGTGCCAGCAGCTTGTATCAGGGTAGGAATTCACCTCTCCACTTT
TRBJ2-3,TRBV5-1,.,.,CASSLGQSTDTQYF,TGCGCCAGCAGCTTGGGACAGAGCACAGATACGCAGTATTTT
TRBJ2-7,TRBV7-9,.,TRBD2,CASSPGRGVYEQYF,TGTGCCAGCAGTCCCGGGAGGGGGGTCTACGAGCAGTACTTC
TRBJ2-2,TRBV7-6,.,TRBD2,CASSLVGTSETGELFF,TGTGCCAGCAGCTTAGTAGGGACTAGCGAGACCGGGGAGCTGTTTTTT
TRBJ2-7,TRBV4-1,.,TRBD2,CASSQDPSGVSYEQYF,TGCGCCAGCAGCCAAGATCCTAGCGGGGTCTCCTACGAGCAGTACTTC
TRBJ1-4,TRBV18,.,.,CASSLWSVNEKLFF,TGTGCCAGCTCACTTTGGAGCGTTAATGAAAAACTGTTTTTT
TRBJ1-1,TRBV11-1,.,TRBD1,CASASDRGLVEAFF,TGTGCCAGCGCCTCGGACAGGGGGCTGGTTGAAGCTTTCTTT
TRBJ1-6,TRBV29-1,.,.,CSVQTGAYNSPLHF,TGCAGCGTCCAAACAGGCGCCTATAATTCACCCCTCCACTTT
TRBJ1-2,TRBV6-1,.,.,CASRKNIAGDPGYTF,TGTGCCAGCAGAAAAAACATAGCAGGGGACCCTGGCTACACCTTC
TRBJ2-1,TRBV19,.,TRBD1,CASGDRGQFNEQFF,TGTGCCAGTGGGGACAGGGGGCAATTCAATGAGCAGTTCTTC
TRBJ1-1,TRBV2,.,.,CASSERGARGTEAFF,TGTGCCAGCAGTGAAAGGGGCGCGAGAGGTACTGAAGCTTTCTTT
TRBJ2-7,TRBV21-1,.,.,CASSERGGQGFLVSYEQYF,TGTGCCAGCAGCGAAAGGGGAGGACAGGGGTTCTTGGTCTCCTACGAGCAGTACTTC
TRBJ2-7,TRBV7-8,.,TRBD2,CASSDGLAGDLYEQYF,TGTGCCAGCAGCGACGGACTAGCGGGAGATCTTTACGAGCAGTACTTC
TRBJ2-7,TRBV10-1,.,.,CASSDWPGSPYEQYF,TGCGCCAGCAGTGACTGGCCCGGGAGTCCCTACGAGCAGTACTTC
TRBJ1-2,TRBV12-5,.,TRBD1,CASGMDRGKGYTF,TGTGCTAGTGGCATGGACAGGGGAAAGGGCTACACCTTC
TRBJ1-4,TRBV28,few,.,CASSFSLIEKLFF,TGTGCCAGCAGTTTCTCACTCATCGAAAAACTGTTTTTT
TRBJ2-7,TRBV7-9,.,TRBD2,CSSSLAREGEEQYF,TGTTCCAGCAGCTTAGCGCGGGAGGGGGAAGAGCAGTACTTC
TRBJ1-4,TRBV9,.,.,CASSPRVGAREKLFF,TGTGCCAGCAGCCCCAGAGTGGGGGCGCGGGAAAAACTGTTTTTT
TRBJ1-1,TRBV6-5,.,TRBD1,CASSHDRGYTEAFF,TGTGCCAGCAGCCATGACAGGGGGTACACTGAAGCTTTCTTT
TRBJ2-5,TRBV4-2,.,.,CASSQEVFRETQYF,TGTGCCAGCAGCCAAGAGGTATTTCGGGAGACCCAGTACTTC
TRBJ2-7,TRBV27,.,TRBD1,CASSFGTGSYEQYF,TGTGCCAGCAGCTTCGGGACAGGGAGCTACGAGCAGTACTTC
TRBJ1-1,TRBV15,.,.,CATSSSERPWEAFF,TGTGCCACCAGCAGCTCCGAGAGGCCCTGGGAAGCTTTCTTT
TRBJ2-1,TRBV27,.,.,CASSFKGDEQFF,TGTGCCAGCAGTTTCAAAGGGGATGAGCAGTTCTTC
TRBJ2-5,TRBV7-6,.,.,CASSVRDFQETQYF,TGTGCCAGCAGCGTCCGGGACTTCCAAGAGACCCAGTACTTC
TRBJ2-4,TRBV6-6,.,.,CASSSDHPTGGGIQYF,TGTGCCAGCAGTTCAGATCATCCGACAGGAGGCGGCATTCAGTACTTC
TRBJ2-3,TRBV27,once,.,CASSFPPGHLTTDTQYF,TGTGCCAGCAGTTTCCCACCCGGACACCTAACCACAGATACGCAGTATTTT
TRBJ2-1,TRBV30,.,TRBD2,CAWPGGALGNEQFF,TGTGCCTGGCCGGGGGGGGCCCTCGGAAATGAGCAGTTCTTC
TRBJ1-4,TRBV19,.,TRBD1,CASSSRQGPLAGEKLFF,TGTGCCAGTAGTTCCCGACAGGGACCCTTGGCGGGGGAAAAACTGTTTTTT